This T cell receptor (beta chain) is drawn from a study of blood T cell repertoires in COVID-19. Overall study context: Researchers got acute and convalescent COVID-19 samples from the United States, Italy and Spain. PBMCs, B-cell-depleted T cells, or T cells were the source of the cDNA or gDNA that made up the material.

CDR3 length equals 15 residues. From germline, CDR1 is MDHEN and CDR2 SYDVKM. Trimming took 7 bases from V and 0 from J, leaving 15 bases between them. Original analysis: Reference gene primer amplification gave estimated nucleated cell counts. Produced via immunoSEQ multiplex PCR; TCRdb's table is partial and in-frame only. That table gives V, J and clone size, and the DNA gave D and trimming. The table lists around 200,000 clones, around nine tenths of them singletons. This clone was seen only a few times. The chain employs TRBV28 and TRBJ1-1; no clear D gene. Sequencing was carried out using peripheral blood. This TCR derives from a man between 40 and 49 years old with active or convalescent COVID-19. Here the CDR3 DNA reads TGTGCCAGCAACCCCATGAGGTTGTTGAACACTGAAGCTTTCTTT. The encoded protein is CASNPMRLLNTEAFF.